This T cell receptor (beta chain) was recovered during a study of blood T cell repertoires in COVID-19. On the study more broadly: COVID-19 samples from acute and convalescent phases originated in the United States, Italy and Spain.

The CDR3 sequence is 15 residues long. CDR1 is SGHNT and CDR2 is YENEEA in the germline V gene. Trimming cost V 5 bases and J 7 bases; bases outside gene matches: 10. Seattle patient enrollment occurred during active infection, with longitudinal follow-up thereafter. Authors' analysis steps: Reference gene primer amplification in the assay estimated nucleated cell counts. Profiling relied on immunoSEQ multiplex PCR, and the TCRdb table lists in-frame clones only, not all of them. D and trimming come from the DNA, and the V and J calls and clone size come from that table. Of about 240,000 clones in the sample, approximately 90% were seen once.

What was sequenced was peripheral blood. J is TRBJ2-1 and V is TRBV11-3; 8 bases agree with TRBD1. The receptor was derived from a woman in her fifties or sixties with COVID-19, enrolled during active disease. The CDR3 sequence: CASSLRTGKRNEQFF. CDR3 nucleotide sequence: TGTGCCAGCAGCCTCCGGACAGGGAAAAGGAATGAGCAGTTCTTC. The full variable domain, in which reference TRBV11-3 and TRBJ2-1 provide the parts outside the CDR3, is EAGVVQSPRYKIIEKKQPVAFWCNPISGHNTLYWYLQNLGQGPELLIRYENEEAVDDSQLPKDRFSAERLKGVDSTLKIQPAELGDSAVYLCASSLRTGKRNEQFFGPGTRLTVL.